This T cell receptor (beta chain) was captured in a study of T cell responses to AZD1222 COVID-19 vaccine. Points on this clone: The antigen is unknown.

Study-wide points: Researchers took repertoire samples only after the peak T cell response had come. Within unmutated variant regions lay the reported targets of nearly half of spike-specific TCRs.

TCRdb's table, derived via immunoSEQ multiplex PCR, lists solely in-frame clones and lacks some. This table has about 150,000 clones, almost 85% appearing once. This clonotype originated in an adult who received the MenACWY meningococcal vaccine as a control. The sample in question was peripheral blood, obtained 28 days after the second dose of the MenACWY control vaccine.

CDR3 in DNA: TGTGCCAGCAGCCCGGGACACTATGAAGCTTTCTTT. Its protein is CASSPGHYEAFF. The V and J genes are TRBV12-3 or TRBV12-4 and TRBJ1-1, with a weak D call TRBD1 (6 bases). V gave up 6 bases and J gave up 7 bases, with 12 bases separating them. The CDR3 runs to 12 residues.